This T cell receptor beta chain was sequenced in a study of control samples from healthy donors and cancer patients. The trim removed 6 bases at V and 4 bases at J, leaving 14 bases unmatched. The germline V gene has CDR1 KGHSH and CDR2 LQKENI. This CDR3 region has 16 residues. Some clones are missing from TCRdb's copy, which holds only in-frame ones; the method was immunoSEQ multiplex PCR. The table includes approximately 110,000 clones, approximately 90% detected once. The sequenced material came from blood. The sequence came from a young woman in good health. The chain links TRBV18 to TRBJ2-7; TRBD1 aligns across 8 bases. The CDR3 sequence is CASSAGPGQGSYEQYF. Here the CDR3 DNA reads TGTGCCAGCTCCGCGGGGCCCGGACAGGGATCATACGAGCAGTACTTC.